The 4 T cell receptor beta chains given below trace back to one sample, sequenced in a study of control samples from healthy donors and cancer patients. Clones were read by immunoSEQ multiplex PCR, and TCRdb kept only the in-frame ones, dropping some. The sample consists of 180,000 or so clones, roughly 93% of them appearing once. Source material: blood. The receptors here all came from a woman in her fifties or sixties in good health.

The V and J genes are TRBV29-1 and TRBJ1-1; 7 bases fit TRBD1. The CDR3 loop spans 10 amino acids. Per the germline V gene, CDR1 is SQVTM and CDR2 is ANQGSEA. V trimming: 7 bases; J trimming: 7 bases; junction bases outside the gene matches: 3. The CDR3, as DNA: TGCAGCGCTGGGACAGTTGAAGCTTTCTTT. This encodes CSAGTVEAFF. Based on the CDR3 plus reference TRBV29-1 and TRBJ1-1, the full variable domain is SAVISQKPSRDICQRGTSLTIQCQVDSQVTMMFWYRQQPGQSLTLIATANQGSEATYESGFVIDKFPISRPNLTFSTLTVSNMSPEDSSIYLCSAGTVEAFFGQGTRLTVV.

V is TRBV18 and J is TRBJ1-6; TRBD1 agrees at 7 bases. The V segment lost 4 bases and the J segment 5 bases; nucleotides outside the gene matches: 5. The germline V gene has CDR1 KGHSH and CDR2 LQKENI. The CDR3 is 15 amino acids. The CDR3 protein is CASSLDGTDNSPLHF. CDR3 DNA: TGTGCCAGCTCACTGGACGGGACAGATAATTCACCCCTCCACTTT.

This clone was counted a single time. The V and J genes are TRBV2 and TRBJ1-1, with D maybe TRBD1 (5 bases). CDR1 and CDR2 (germline): SNHLY, FYNNEI. The CDR3 contains 11 residues. The V end was cut by 4 bases, the J end by 8 bases, with 8 bases between. The CDR3 bases are TGTGCCAGCAGTGTTGACAGAGAAGCTTTCTTT. Residues: CASSVDREAFF.

The CDR3 DNA reads as TGTGCCAGCAGTTCCCGGGTCCGTAACATGAACACTGAAGCTTTCTTT. It is translated as CASSSRVRNMNTEAFF. The V gene is TRBV6-6, the J gene TRBJ1-1; the D is unclear. V lost 4 bases to trimming and J lost 0 bases, with 15 bases between them. There are 16 residues in the CDR3. CDR1 is MNHNY and CDR2 is SVGAGI in the germline V gene (reference sequence).